A selection of T cell receptor beta chains follows, all from one sample in a study of PD-1 blockade in classical Hodgkin lymphoma. TCRdb keeps only in-frame clones here, not all; method: immunoSEQ multiplex PCR. The sample records around 65,000 clones, more than 70% being singletons. Source: peripheral blood mononuclear cells (PBMCs), taken at baseline. The receptors shown here come from a human donor with classical Hodgkin lymphoma. The CDR3 runs from the conserved cysteine through the conserved F or W. The D gene is left open where the match is weak. Clone size is given for some rows only: seen once, a few or many times, or a class if the clone is expanded.

clone size	V gene	J gene	D gene	CDR3 DNA	CDR3 protein
NA	TRBV5-1	TRBJ1-1	NA	TGCGCCAGCAGCTTGATCCGGGGGCGGGTGGGCACTGAAGCTTTCTTT	CASSLIRGRVGTEAFF
NA	TRBV5-1	TRBJ1-6	NA	TGCGCCAGCAGCCCACCAGGGTCCGGACATTCACCCCTCCACTTT	CASSPPGSGHSPLHF
NA	TRBV10-3	TRBJ1-2	TRBD1	TGTGCCATCAGTGCAGACAGGGGGCTAGAAGGCTACACCTTC	CAISADRGLEGYTF
few	TRBV6-5	TRBJ2-3	NA	TGTGCCAGCAGTTCCTCCCTCTTAGTGGGCACAGATACGCAGTATTTT	CASSSSLLVGTDTQYF
NA	TRBV5-6	TRBJ1-2	NA	TGTGCCAGCAGCTGGGACGGGCTCTATGGCTACACCTTC	CASSWDGLYGYTF
once	TRBV28	TRBJ1-4	NA	TGTGCCAGCAGTGGCGGACAGAGCGCAACTAATGAAAAACTGTTTTTT	CASSGGQSATNEKLFF
NA	TRBV5-1	TRBJ1-2	NA	TGCGCCAGCTCGGAAGCCGACAGTGACTATGGCTACACCTTC	CASSEADSDYGYTF
NA	TRBV7-7	TRBJ2-6	TRBD1	TGTGCCAGCAGCTTAGCGCAAACCGGGACAGATCTGGGCAACGTCCTGACTTTC	CASSLAQTGTDLGNVLTF
NA	TRBV6-1	TRBJ1-3	NA	TGTGCCAGCAGTTGGTACAGGATATCTGGAAACACCATATATTTT	CASSWYRISGNTIYF
NA	TRBV19	TRBJ2-7	TRBD2	TGTGCCAGTAGTATAGCGGGAGGGAGGTACGAGCAGTACTTC	CASSIAGGRYEQYF
NA	TRBV30	TRBJ2-7	NA	TGTGCCTGGAGACGAAACTATAACGACTACGAGCAGTACTTC	CAWRRNYNDYEQYF
NA	TRBV6-5	TRBJ1-5	NA	TGTGCCAGCAGTTACACGACGGGGAGCAATCAGCCCCAGCATTTT	CASSYTTGSNQPQHF
NA	TRBV5-6	TRBJ1-2	NA	TGTGCCAGCAGCGCGACATTGCCTCTCTATGGCTACACCTTC	CASSATLPLYGYTF
NA	TRBV6-1	TRBJ1-1	NA	TGTGCCAGCATCTCGGTTATGAACACTGAAGCTTTCTTT	CASISVMNTEAFF
NA	TRBV19	TRBJ2-7	NA	TGTGCCAGTAGCACTGGTCGGGGCTACGAGCAGTACTTC	CASSTGRGYEQYF